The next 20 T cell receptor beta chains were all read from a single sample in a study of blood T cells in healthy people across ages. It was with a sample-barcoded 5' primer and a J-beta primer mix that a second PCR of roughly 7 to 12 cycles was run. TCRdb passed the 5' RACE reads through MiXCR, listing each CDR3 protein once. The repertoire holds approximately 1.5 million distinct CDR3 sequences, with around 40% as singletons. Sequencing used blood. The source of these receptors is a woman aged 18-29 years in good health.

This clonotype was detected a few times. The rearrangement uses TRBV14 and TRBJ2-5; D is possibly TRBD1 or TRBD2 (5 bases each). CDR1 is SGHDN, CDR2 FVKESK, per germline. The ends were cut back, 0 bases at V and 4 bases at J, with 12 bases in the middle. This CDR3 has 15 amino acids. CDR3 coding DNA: TGTGCCAGCAGCCAAGAACGGGGCGCCCGAGAGACCCAGTACTTC. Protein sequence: CASSQERGARETQYF.

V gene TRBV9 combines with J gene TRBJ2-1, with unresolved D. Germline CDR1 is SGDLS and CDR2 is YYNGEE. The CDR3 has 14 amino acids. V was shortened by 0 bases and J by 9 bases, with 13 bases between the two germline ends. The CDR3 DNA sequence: TGTGCCAGCAGCGTAGGCCCAGGTTGGAGTGAGCAGTTCTTC. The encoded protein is CASSVGPGWSEQFF.

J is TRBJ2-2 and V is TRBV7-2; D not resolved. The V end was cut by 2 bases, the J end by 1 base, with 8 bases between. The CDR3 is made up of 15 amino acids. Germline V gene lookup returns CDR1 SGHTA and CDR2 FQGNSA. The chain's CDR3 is CASSLYGRNTGELFF. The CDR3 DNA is TGTGCCAGCAGCTTATATGGCAGGAACACCGGGGAGCTGTTTTTT.

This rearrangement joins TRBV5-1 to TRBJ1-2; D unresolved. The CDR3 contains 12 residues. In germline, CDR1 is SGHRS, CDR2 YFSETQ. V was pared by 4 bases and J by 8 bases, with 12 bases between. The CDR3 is CASSAVGNGYTF. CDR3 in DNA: TGCGCCAGCAGCGCGGTGGGGAACGGCTACACCTTC. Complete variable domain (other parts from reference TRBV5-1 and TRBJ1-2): KAGVTQTPRYLIKTRGQQVTLSCSPISGHRSVSWYQQTPGQGLQFLFEYFSETQRNKGNFPGRFSGRQFSNSRSEMNVSTLELGDSALYLCASSAVGNGYTFGSGTRLTVV.

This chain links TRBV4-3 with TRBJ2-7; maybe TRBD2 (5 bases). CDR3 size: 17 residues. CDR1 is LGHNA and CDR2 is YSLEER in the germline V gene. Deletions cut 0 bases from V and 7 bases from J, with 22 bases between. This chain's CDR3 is CASSQDHPSISPDEQYF. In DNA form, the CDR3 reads TGCGCCAGCAGCCAAGATCATCCTAGCATATCCCCCGATGAGCAGTACTTC.

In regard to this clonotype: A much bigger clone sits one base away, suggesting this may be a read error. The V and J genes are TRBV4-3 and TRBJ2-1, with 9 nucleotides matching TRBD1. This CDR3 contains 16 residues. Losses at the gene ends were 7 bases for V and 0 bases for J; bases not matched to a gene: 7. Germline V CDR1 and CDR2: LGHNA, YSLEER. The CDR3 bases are TGCGCCAGCACGGCCGAGACAGGGGGCTCCTACAATGAGCAGTTCTTC. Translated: CASTAETGGSYNEQFF.

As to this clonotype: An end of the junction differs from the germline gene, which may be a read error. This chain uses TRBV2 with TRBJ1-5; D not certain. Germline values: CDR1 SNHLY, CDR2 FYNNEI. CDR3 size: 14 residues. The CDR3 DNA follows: TGTGCCAGCAGTGATGACTTTTTATATCAGCCCCTGCATTTT. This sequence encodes CASSDDFLYQPLHF.

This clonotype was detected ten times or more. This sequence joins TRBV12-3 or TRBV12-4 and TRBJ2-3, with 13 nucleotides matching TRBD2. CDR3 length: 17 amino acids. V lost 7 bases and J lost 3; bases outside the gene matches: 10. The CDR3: CASMPGTSGTRTDTQYF. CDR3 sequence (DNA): TGTGCCAGCATGCCAGGGACTAGCGGGACAAGGACAGATACGCAGTATTTT.

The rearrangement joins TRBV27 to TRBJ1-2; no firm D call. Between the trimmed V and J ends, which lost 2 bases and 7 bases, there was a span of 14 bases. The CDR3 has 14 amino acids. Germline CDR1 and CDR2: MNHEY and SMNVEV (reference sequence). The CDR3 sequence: CASSLGSGVGGYTF. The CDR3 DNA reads TGTGCCAGCAGTTTAGGGTCCGGGGTTGGTGGCTACACCTTC.

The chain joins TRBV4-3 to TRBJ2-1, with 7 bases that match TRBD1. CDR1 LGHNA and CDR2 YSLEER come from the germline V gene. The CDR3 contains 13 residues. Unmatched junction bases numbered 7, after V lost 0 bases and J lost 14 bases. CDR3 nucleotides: TGCGCCAGCAGCCAAGAGAAGGGGGCTAGCAAGTTCTTC. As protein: CASSQEKGASKFF.

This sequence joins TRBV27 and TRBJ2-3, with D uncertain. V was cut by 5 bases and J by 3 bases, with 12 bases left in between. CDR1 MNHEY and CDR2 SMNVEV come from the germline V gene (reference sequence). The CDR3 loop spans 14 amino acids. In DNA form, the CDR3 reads TGTGCCAGCAGTGTGAGTTCTGGAACAGATACGCAGTATTTT. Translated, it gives CASSVSSGTDTQYF.

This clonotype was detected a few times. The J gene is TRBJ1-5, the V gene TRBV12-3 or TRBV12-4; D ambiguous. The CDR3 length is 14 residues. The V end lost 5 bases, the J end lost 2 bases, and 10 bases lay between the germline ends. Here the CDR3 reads CASSRAQGNQPQHF. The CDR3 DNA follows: TGTGCCAGCAGTCGGGCCCAGGGCAATCAGCCCCAGCATTTT.

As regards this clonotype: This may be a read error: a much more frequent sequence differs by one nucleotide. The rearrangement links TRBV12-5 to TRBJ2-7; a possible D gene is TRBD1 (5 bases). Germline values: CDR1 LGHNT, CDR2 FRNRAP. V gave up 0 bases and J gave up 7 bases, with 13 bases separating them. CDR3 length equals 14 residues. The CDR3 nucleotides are TGTGCTAGTGGTTTGGTGGCAGGGTCAGATGAGCAGTACTTC. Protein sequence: CASGLVAGSDEQYF.

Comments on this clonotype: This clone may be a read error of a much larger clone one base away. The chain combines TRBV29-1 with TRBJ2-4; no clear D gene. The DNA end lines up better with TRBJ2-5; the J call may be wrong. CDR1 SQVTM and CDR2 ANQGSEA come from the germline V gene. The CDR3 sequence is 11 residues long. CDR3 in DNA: TGCAGCGTTGAAGAGGCAGAGACCCAGTACTTC. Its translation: CSVEEAETQYF.

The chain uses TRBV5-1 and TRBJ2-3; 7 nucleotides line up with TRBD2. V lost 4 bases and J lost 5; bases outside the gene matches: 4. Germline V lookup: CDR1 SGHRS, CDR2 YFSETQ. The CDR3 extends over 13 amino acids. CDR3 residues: CASSVGLEDTQYF. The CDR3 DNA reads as TGCGCCAGCAGCGTCGGACTAGAAGATACGCAGTATTTT.

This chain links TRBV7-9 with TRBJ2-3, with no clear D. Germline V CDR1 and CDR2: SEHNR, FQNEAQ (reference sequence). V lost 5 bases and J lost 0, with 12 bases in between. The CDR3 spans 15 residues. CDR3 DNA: TGTGCCAGCAGCAACGGACGGCTTAGCACAGATACGCAGTATTTT. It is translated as CASSNGRLSTDTQYF.

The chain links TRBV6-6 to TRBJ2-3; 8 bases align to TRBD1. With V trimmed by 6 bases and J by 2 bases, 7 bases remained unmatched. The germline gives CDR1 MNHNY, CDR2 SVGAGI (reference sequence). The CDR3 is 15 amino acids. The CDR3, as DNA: TGTGCCAGCAGCACCGGGACAGGCCTCACAGATACGCAGTATTTT. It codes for CASSTGTGLTDTQYF.

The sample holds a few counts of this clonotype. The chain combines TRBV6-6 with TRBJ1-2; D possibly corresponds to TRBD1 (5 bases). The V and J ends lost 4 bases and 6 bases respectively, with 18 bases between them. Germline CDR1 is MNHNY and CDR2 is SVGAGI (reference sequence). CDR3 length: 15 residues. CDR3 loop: CASSSLDSRRDGYTF. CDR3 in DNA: TGTGCCAGCAGTTCTCTAGACAGCCGGAGGGATGGCTACACCTTC.

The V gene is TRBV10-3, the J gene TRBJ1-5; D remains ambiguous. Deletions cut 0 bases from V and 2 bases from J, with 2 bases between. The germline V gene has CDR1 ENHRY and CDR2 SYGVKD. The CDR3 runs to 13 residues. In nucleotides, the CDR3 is TGTGCCATCAGTGAGTCAGGCAATCAGCCCCAGCATTTT. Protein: CAISESGNQPQHF.

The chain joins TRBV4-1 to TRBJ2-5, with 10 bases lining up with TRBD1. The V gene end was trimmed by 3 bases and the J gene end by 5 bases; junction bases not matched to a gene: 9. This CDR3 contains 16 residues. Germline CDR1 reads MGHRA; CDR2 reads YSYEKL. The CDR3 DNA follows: TGCGCCAGCAGCCACCCACGACAGGGGGCGTACGAGACCCAGTACTTC. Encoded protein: CASSHPRQGAYETQYF.